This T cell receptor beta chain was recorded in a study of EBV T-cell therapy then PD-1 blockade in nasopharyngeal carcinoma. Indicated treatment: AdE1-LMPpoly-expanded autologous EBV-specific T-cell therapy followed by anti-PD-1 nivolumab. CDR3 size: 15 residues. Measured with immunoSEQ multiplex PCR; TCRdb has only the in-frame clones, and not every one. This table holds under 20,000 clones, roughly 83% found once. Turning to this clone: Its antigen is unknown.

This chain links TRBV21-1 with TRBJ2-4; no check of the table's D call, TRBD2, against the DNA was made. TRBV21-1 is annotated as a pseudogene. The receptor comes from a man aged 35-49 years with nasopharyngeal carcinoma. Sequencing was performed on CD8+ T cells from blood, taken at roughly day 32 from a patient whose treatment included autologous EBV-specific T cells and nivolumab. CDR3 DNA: TGTGCCAGCACAAAAGCACGCGACTCCAAAAACATTCAGTACTTC. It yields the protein CASTKARDSKNIQYF.